The 7 T cell receptor beta chains presented below share a single source sample, sequenced in a study of cytomegalovirus exposure and HLA in healthy donors. Profiling relied on immunoSEQ multiplex PCR, and the TCRdb table lists in-frame clones only, not all of them. The table includes nearly 200,000 clones, 84% detected once. Source material: PBMCs. The receptor source for this set is a woman aged 30 to 39 in good health and CMV-seropositive.

The chain couples TRBV15 to TRBJ2-7; TRBD1 is a possible D gene (5 bases). From germline, CDR1 is LNHNV and CDR2 YYDKDF (reference sequence). The V gene lost 0 bases and the J gene lost 9 bases, with 18 bases spanning the gap. This CDR3 comprises 15 residues. This CDR3 is CATSRDFWGPSWQYF. As DNA, the CDR3 is TGTGCCACCAGCAGAGATTTTTGGGGCCCGTCGTGGCAGTACTTC.

The gene calls are TRBV10-3 and TRBJ2-7; maybe TRBD1 (5 bases). The V end lost 4 bases, the J end lost 3 bases, and 19 bases lay between the germline ends. The CDR3 extends over 16 amino acids. CDR1 is ENHRY, CDR2 SYGVKD, per germline. As DNA, the CDR3 is TGTGCCATCAGTGCGTCCCAAGATACGACAGTCTACGAGCAGTACTTC. This translates into CAISASQDTTVYEQYF.

The chain is built from TRBV19 and TRBJ2-2; D might be TRBD1 (5 bases). Looked up from germline, CDR1 is LNHDA and CDR2 is SQIVND (reference sequence). The ends were cut back, 2 bases at V and 0 bases at J, with 13 bases in the middle. The CDR3 runs 17 residues. CDR3 coding DNA: TGTGCCAGTAGTATAATGTCGGTAGGGGCGAACACCGGGGAGCTGTTTTTT. Encoded protein: CASSIMSVGANTGELFF. Drawing the rest from reference TRBV19 and TRBJ2-2, the complete variable domain is DGGITQSPKYLFRKEGQNVTLSCEQNLNHDAMYWYRQDPGQGLRLIYYSQIVNDFQKGDIAEGYSVSREKKESFPLTVTSAQKNPTAFYLCASSIMSVGANTGELFFGEGSRLTVL.

The gene calls are TRBV6-1 and TRBJ2-7; possible D gene TRBD2, 6 bases. Germline loops: CDR1 MNHNS, CDR2 SASEGT. With 2 bases removed from V and 4 bases from J, the gap between germline ends came to 21 bases. The CDR3 runs to 17 residues. DNA of the CDR3: TGTGCCAGCAGTGAAAGGCAAACCGGGAGTAGAGAGTACGAGCAGTACTTC. It is translated as CASSERQTGSREYEQYF.

The V gene is TRBV7-2, the J gene TRBJ2-5, with TRBD1 matching over 9 bases. This CDR3 region has 15 residues. Germline V gene data show CDR1 as SGHTA and CDR2 as FQGNSA. The V gene end was trimmed by 1 base and the J gene end by 5 bases; junction bases not matched to a gene: 5. CDR3 in amino acids: CASSLEGQGGETQYF. CDR3 in DNA: TGTGCCAGCAGCTTAGAGGGACAGGGAGGGGAGACCCAGTACTTC.

The chain employs TRBV5-4 and TRBJ1-1; TRBD1 matches at 10 bases. Germline lookup yields CDR1 SGHNT and CDR2 YYREEE (reference sequence). V lost 4 bases and J lost 5; bases outside the gene matches: 5. The CDR3 is made up of 14 amino acids. In DNA, the CDR3 is TGTGCCAGCAGCGAGACAGGGGGCCGGACTGAAGCTTTCTTT. Amino acids: CASSETGGRTEAFF.

This chain's CDR3 is CASSPGRGENNEQFF. CDR3 nucleotide sequence: TGTGCCAGCAGCCCGGGTCGGGGGGAAAACAATGAGCAGTTCTTC. The V call is TRBV11-3, the J call TRBJ2-1; 7 bases match TRBD2. Trimming took 5 bases from V and 5 from J; bases not matched to a gene: 9. Germline V CDR1 and CDR2: SGHNT, YENEEA. The CDR3 spans 15 residues.